The clone carrying this T cell receptor beta chain was observed once. No antigen is known for it. This CDR3 comprises 15 residues. From germline, CDR1 is WSHSY and CDR2 SAAADI. Trimming at V came to 6 bases and at J to 6 bases, leaving 13 bases not matched to a gene. The primer mix had 60 Vbeta and 13 Jbeta primers. This table comes from immunoSEQ multiplex PCR, and its TCRdb copy is limited to in-frame clones, with some not included. Of fewer than 90,000 clones in the sample, about 74% are singletons; the top ten hold 3.7%. This sample was taken from a study of cytomegalovirus exposure and HLA in healthy donors. Overall study findings and caveats: There were around 160 TCR beta chains listed as cytomegalovirus-associated.

What was sequenced was PBMCs. This receptor was identified in a man between 25 and 39 years old in good health and CMV-seronegative. The rearrangement uses TRBV10-2 and TRBJ2-7; 8 bases map to TRBD2. The CDR3 coding sequence is TGCGCCAGCAGGCCTTTTAGCGGGACCTCCGGCGAGCAGTACTTC. Translated, it gives CASRPFSGTSGEQYF.